This T cell receptor beta chain originates from a study of shared clonotypes between healthy human individuals. Regarding the study as a whole: Memory subsets generally showed lower estimated richness than naive subsets. Collection of samples was limited to blood; tissue repertoires likely differ.

Generated by immunoSEQ multiplex PCR, the TCRdb table keeps only in-frame clones and is missing some. Of approximately 2.5 million clones in the sample, more than 85% are singletons; the top ten hold 0.36%. Notes on this clone: Its cognate antigen is unknown.

The CDR3 is 17 residues long. What was sequenced was naive CD4+ T cells from PBMCs. The subset here: CD45RA+ positively selected. The rearrangement uses TRBV21-1 and TRBJ1-3; whether TRBD1, the table's D call, matches the DNA was not checked. TRBV21-1 is reported as a pseudogene. This clonotype originated in a young man in good health. Some clones in this sample may be carry-over from other donors' samples. The CDR3 loop is CASSKNQCQGPRNTIYF. The CDR3 DNA is TGTGCCAGCAGCAAGAATCAGTGCCAGGGGCCCAGAAACACCATATATTTT.